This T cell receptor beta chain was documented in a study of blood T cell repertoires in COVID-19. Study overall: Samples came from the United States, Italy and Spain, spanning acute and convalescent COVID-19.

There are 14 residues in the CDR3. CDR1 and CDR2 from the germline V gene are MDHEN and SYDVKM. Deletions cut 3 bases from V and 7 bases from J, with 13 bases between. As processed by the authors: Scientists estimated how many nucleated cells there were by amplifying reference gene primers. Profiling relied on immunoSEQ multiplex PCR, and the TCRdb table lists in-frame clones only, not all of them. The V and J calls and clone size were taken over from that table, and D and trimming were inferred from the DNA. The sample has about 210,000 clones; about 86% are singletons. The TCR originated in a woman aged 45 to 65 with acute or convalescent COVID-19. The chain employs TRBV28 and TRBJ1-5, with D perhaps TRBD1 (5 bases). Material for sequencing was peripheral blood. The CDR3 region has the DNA TGTGCCAGCAGTTTCATGGCAGGGCGACAGCCCCAGCATTTT. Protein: CASSFMAGRQPQHF. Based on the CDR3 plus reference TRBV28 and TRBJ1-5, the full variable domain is DVKVTQSSRYLVKRTGEKVFLECVQDMDHENMFWYRQDPGLGLRLIYFSYDVKMKEKGDIPEGYSVSREKKERFSLILESASTNQTSMYLCASSFMAGRQPQHFGDGTRLSIL.